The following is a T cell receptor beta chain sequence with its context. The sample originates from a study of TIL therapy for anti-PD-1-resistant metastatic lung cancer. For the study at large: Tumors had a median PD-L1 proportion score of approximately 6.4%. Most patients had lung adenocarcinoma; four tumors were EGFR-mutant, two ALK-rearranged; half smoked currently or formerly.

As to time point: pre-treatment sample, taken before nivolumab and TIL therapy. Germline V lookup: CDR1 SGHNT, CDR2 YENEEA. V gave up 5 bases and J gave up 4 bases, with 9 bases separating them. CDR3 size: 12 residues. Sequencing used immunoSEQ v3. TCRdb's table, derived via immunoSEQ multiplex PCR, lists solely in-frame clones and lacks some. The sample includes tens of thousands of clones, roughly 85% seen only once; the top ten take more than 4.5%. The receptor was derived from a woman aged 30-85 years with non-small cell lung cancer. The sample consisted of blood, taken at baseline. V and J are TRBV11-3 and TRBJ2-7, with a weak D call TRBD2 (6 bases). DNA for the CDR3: TGTGCCAGCAGCCGCGGGACGTACGAGCAGTACTTC. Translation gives CASSRGTYEQYF.